A single sample is the source of the 27 T cell receptor beta chains below, sequenced in a study of patients and donors after allogeneic stem cell transplantation. TCRdb ran MiXCR on the RT-PCR reads and lists one entry per CDR3 protein. Of about 960,000 distinct CDR3 sequences listed, more than 15% are singletons. Sequences were obtained from blood, either unsorted or a sorted T cell fraction (not recorded which). These receptors came from a human donor who was either an allogeneic HSCT recipient or a stem cell or donor lymphocyte infusion donor (not recorded which). It is not recorded whose cells these are; they may come from a transplant donor.

Only a few counts were recorded for this clonotype. The chain couples TRBV20-1 to TRBJ2-5; TRBD2 agrees at 8 bases. Germline values: CDR1 DFQATT, CDR2 SNEGSKA (reference sequence). This CDR3 has 17 amino acids. The V and J ends lost 1 base and 5 bases, in that order; junction bases with no gene match: 15. As DNA, the CDR3 is TGCAGTGCTAGAGCCTTCTGGCGGGGGGTACTTGATGAGACCCAGTACTTC. It is translated as CSARAFWRGVLDETQYF.

This clonotype was detected a few times. The V and J genes are TRBV6-1 and TRBJ2-4, with 13 bases lining up with TRBD2. After removal of 3 bases from V and 4 bases from J, the junction contained 3 bases not matched to a gene. The CDR3 length is 16 residues. Germline lookup yields CDR1 MNHNS and CDR2 SASEGT. This CDR3 is CASSEWTSGSKNIQYF. In DNA form, the CDR3 reads TGTGCCAGCAGTGAGTGGACTAGCGGGAGTAAAAACATTCAGTACTTC.

The chain employs TRBV7-9 and TRBJ2-2; a possible D gene is TRBD1 (6 bases). V dropped 5 bases and J dropped 6 bases, with 13 bases sitting between them. Per the germline V gene, CDR1 is SEHNR and CDR2 is FQNEAQ (reference sequence). There are 14 residues in the CDR3. The DNA for the CDR3 is TGTGCCAGCAGCGTGGACAGTGGCTCCGGGGAGCTGTTTTTT. Its translation is CASSVDSGSGELFF.

This clonotype has more than one count but fewer than ten. The chain has TRBV18 and TRBJ2-7; 7 nucleotides match TRBD1. With 5 bases clipped from V and 7 bases from J, the junction kept 8 bases outside the gene matches. The CDR3 is 13 residues long. Germline lookup yields CDR1 KGHSH and CDR2 LQKENI. The CDR3, as DNA: TGTGCCAGCTCAGGACAGGCAGGGGGAGAGCAGTACTTC. This codes for CASSGQAGGEQYF.

The rearrangement links TRBV24-1 to TRBJ2-2, with D perhaps matching TRBD1 (6 bases). In germline, CDR1 is KGHDR, CDR2 SFDVKD. Deletions cut 2 bases from V and 6 bases from J, with 18 bases between. The CDR3 is 17 residues long. This chain's CDR3 is CATSDSTSDSFAGELFF. CDR3 sequence (DNA): TGTGCCACCAGTGATTCAACTTCGGACAGCTTCGCCGGGGAGCTGTTTTTT.

This clonotype has a handful of counts. CDR3 coding DNA: TGTGCCAGCAGCTTAGACGGCGGGAGATGGGAGACCCAGTACTTC. Its protein product is CASSLDGGRWETQYF. This chain joins TRBV11-2 and TRBJ2-5; TRBD2 matches at 7 bases. Germline CDR1 and CDR2: SGHAT and FQNNGV. Losses at the gene ends were 0 bases for V and 5 bases for J; bases not matched to a gene: 6. The length of the CDR3 is 15 residues.

This clonotype was observed a handful of times. The CDR3 DNA is TGTGCCAGCAGCAAAGGGCCCCCAGATACGCAGTATTTT. It encodes CASSKGPPDTQYF. This chain links TRBV21-1 with TRBJ2-3; TRBD1, the table's D call, was not compared with the DNA. TRBV21-1 represents a pseudogene. The CDR3 spans 13 residues.

This clonotype was counted between two and nine times. The V gene is TRBV5-6, the J gene TRBJ2-3; D is unresolved. Germline loops: CDR1 SGHDT, CDR2 YYEEEE. The CDR3 spans 16 residues. With 2 bases removed from V and 0 bases from J, the gap between germline ends came to 13 bases. The CDR3 here is CASSLTSSSSTDTQYF. CDR3 DNA: TGTGCCAGCAGCTTAACATCCTCCTCTAGCACAGATACGCAGTATTTT.

This clonotype has more than one count but fewer than ten. The CDR3 loop is CAISESPGRMNEKLFF. The CDR3 nucleotides read TGTGCCATCAGTGAGTCTCCGGGACGGATGAATGAAAAACTGTTTTTT. The chain has TRBV10-3 and TRBJ1-4; a weak D match, TRBD1 (5 bases). This CDR3 contains 16 residues. Germline CDR1 and CDR2: ENHRY and SYGVKD. Trimming cost V 0 bases and J 5 bases, with 13 bases left between them.

The chain couples TRBV3-1 to TRBJ1-1; no reliable D call. The CDR3 consists of 17 residues. CDR1 and CDR2 (germline): LGHDT, YNNKEL (reference sequence). The germline V and J ends were trimmed by 1 base and 3 bases, with 18 bases remaining between them. The CDR3 DNA follows: TGTGCCAGCAGCCAAGGGAGCTTCGGCTTTTTGGACACTGAAGCTTTCTTT. Amino acids: CASSQGSFGFLDTEAFF.

The rearrangement joins TRBV7-2 to TRBJ2-5, with 8 positions matching TRBD2. V lost 5 bases, J lost 1 base, and 9 bases stayed unmatched. Germline V gene lookup returns CDR1 SGHTA and CDR2 FQGNSA. The CDR3 runs to 16 residues. This chain's CDR3 is CASSQYTGGPQETQYF. CDR3 DNA: TGTGCCAGCAGCCAATATACGGGGGGGCCCCAAGAGACCCAGTACTTC.

The chain recombines TRBV7-9 with TRBJ1-2; D possibly corresponds to TRBD1 (5 bases). The CDR3 sequence is 16 residues long. Between the trimmed V and J ends, which lost 5 bases and 2 bases, there was a span of 18 bases. Germline CDR1 SEHNR, CDR2 FQNEAQ (reference sequence). CDR3 bases: TGTGCCAGCAGCCGGGGACCGCTAAGGGCGAACTATGGCTACACCTTC. Its translation: CASSRGPLRANYGYTF. The full variable domain, rest sourced from reference TRBV7-9 and TRBJ1-2, is DTGVSQNPRHKITKRGQNVTFRCDPISEHNRLYWYRQTLGQGPEFLTYFQNEAQLEKSRLLSDRFSAERPKGSFSTLEIQRTEQGDSAMYLCASSRGPLRANYGYTFGSGTRLTVV.

This chain connects TRBV13 to TRBJ1-1; D is unclear. Germline V lookup: CDR1 PRHDT, CDR2 FYEKMQ (reference sequence). The CDR3 loop spans 11 amino acids. V was shortened by 5 bases and J by 7 bases, with 8 bases between the two germline ends. The CDR3 region is CASSDDREAFF. CDR3 DNA: TGTGCCAGCAGCGACGACCGTGAAGCTTTCTTT. The full variable domain, with the rest looked up from reference TRBV13 and TRBJ1-1, is AAGVIQSPRHLIKEKRETATLKCYPIPRHDTVYWYQQGPGQDPQFLISFYEKMQSDKGSIPDRFSAQQFSDYHSELNMSSLELGDSALYFCASSDDREAFFGQGTRLTVV.

The chain combines TRBV30 with TRBJ1-2; D is uncertain. Deletions cut 1 base from V and 8 bases from J, with 5 bases between. The germline CDR1 and CDR2 sequences are GTSNPN and SVGIG (reference sequence). The CDR3 has 10 residues. In nucleotides, the CDR3 is TGTGCCTGGAGTGAAGTGGGCTACACCTTC. Amino acids: CAWSEVGYTF. Full variable domain (outside the CDR3, taken from reference TRBV30 and TRBJ1-2): SQTIHQWPATLVQPVGSPLSLECTVEGTSNPNLYWYRQAAGRGLQLLFYSVGIGQISSEVPQNLSASRPQDRQFILSSKKLLLSDSGFYLCAWSEVGYTFGSGTRLTVV.

CDR3 residues: CASSLMGSGELFF. CDR3 bases: TGTGCCAGCAGTTTAATGGGATCCGGGGAGCTGTTTTTT. The genes are TRBV12-3 or TRBV12-4 and TRBJ2-2; D not resolved. Trimming left V 2 bases short and J 6 bases short, with 7 bases between. The CDR3 has 13 amino acids.

The chain uses TRBV10-3 and TRBJ1-2; weak D call: TRBD1 (5 bases). Deletions cut 8 bases from V and 5 bases from J, with 12 bases between. In germline, CDR1 is ENHRY, CDR2 SYGVKD. The CDR3 runs to 12 residues. For the CDR3, the DNA is TGTGCCATCCTTACAGGCCAATATGGCTACACCTTC. Protein sequence: CAILTGQYGYTF.

This clonotype was recorded a few times. V gene TRBV2 combines with J gene TRBJ1-2; 10 bases agree with TRBD1. With V trimmed by 8 bases and J by 4 bases, 13 bases remained unmatched. The germline V gene has CDR1 SNHLY and CDR2 FYNNEI. The CDR3 sequence is 16 residues long. CDR3 bases: TGTGCCAGCGGCGCCGGGACAGGGGTAGGGTTCTATGGCTACACCTTC. Translated, it gives CASGAGTGVGFYGYTF.

This clonotype was counted once. The chain has TRBV7-3 and TRBJ2-5; TRBD2 aligns across 8 bases. V lost 1 base, J lost 4 bases, and 5 bases stayed unmatched. There are 15 residues in the CDR3. Germline values: CDR1 SGHTA, CDR2 FQGTGA. The CDR3 DNA is TGTGCCAGCAGCTTAATAGCGGGGTCTTCAGAGACCCAGTACTTC. Its protein product is CASSLIAGSSETQYF. The complete variable domain, with remaining parts taken from reference TRBV7-3 and TRBJ2-5, reads GAGVSQTPSNKVTEKGKYVELRCDPISGHTALYWYRQSLGQGPEFLIYFQGTGAADDSGLPNDRFFAVRPEGSVSTLKIQRTERGDSAVYLCASSLIAGSSETQYFGPGTRLLVL.

The sample holds many counts of this clonotype. J is TRBJ2-1 and V is TRBV5-6; 8 positions agree with TRBD1. This CDR3 region has 13 residues. After removal of 8 bases from V and 2 bases from J, the junction contained 3 bases not matched to a gene. Per germline, CDR1 SGHDT and CDR2 YYEEEE. The CDR3 protein is CASYRGAYNEQFF. CDR3 bases: TGTGCCAGTTACAGGGGGGCCTACAATGAGCAGTTCTTC. Looking up the rest from reference TRBV5-6 and TRBJ2-1 gives the full variable domain: DAGVTQSPTHLIKTRGQQVTLRCSPKSGHDTVSWYQQALGQGPQFIFQYYEEEERQRGNFPDRFSGHQFPNYSSELNVNALLLGDSALYLCASYRGAYNEQFFGPGTRLTVL.

The rearrangement uses TRBV5-1 and TRBJ2-2; 7 nucleotides line up with TRBD2. Per the germline V gene, CDR1 is SGHRS and CDR2 is YFSETQ. V was pared by 4 bases and J by 4 bases, with 10 bases of the junction left unmatched. The CDR3 length is 16 residues. The CDR3 DNA reads as TGCGCCAGCAGCATCGGGAGGAAGGAAGGCACCGGGGAGCTGTTTTTT. Protein product: CASSIGRKEGTGELFF.

The V gene is TRBV24-1, the J gene TRBJ2-1; D may be TRBD1 (6 bases). Germline V gene sequence: CDR1 KGHDR, CDR2 SFDVKD. V dropped 5 bases and J dropped 1 base, with 8 bases sitting between them. The CDR3 covers 14 residues. The CDR3 here is CATSARGSYNEQFF. For the CDR3, the DNA is TGTGCCACCAGTGCTAGGGGGTCCTACAATGAGCAGTTCTTC.

The chain links TRBV9 to TRBJ2-5; 11 nucleotides align to TRBD2. V lost 2 bases and J lost 2; bases outside the gene matches: 2. CDR1 and CDR2 from the germline V gene are SGDLS and YYNGEE. CDR3 length: 15 amino acids. The CDR3 loop is CASSVGTSGQETQYF. CDR3 bases: TGTGCCAGCAGCGTTGGGACTAGCGGACAAGAGACCCAGTACTTC.

The chain carries TRBV5-1 and TRBJ2-7; TRBD1 agrees at 9 bases. The CDR3 has 14 amino acids. After removal of 5 bases from V and 7 bases from J, the junction contained 10 bases not matched to a gene. Germline CDR1 reads SGHRS; CDR2 reads YFSETQ. Written as DNA, the CDR3 is TGCGCCAGCAGGCTGGGGACAGGGACTACGGAGCAGTACTTC. Its translation is CASRLGTGTTEQYF.

The V call is TRBV7-2, the J call TRBJ1-3; 7 positions match TRBD1. Germline assignment: CDR1 SGHTA and CDR2 FQGNSA. There are 16 residues in the CDR3. V was pared by 2 bases and J by 1 base, with 5 bases of the junction left unmatched. DNA for the CDR3: TGTGCCAGCAGCTTAAGACAGGGTTGGTCTGGAAACACCATATATTTT. This gives the protein CASSLRQGWSGNTIYF.

A few counts support this clonotype. This chain joins TRBV5-1 and TRBJ2-2, with 12 bases that match TRBD2. The junction had 1 base not matched to a gene; V was cut back by 6 bases and J by 4 bases. CDR1 SGHRS and CDR2 YFSETQ come from the germline V gene. CDR3 length: 14 residues. The CDR3 coding sequence is TGCGCCAGCAAGACTAGCGGGAGCACCGGGGAGCTGTTTTTT. Translating it yields CASKTSGSTGELFF.

The rearrangement uses TRBV5-1 and TRBJ2-3, with a tentative D call TRBD1 (6 bases). This CDR3 is 13 amino acids long. The germline V gene encodes CDR1 SGHRS and CDR2 YFSETQ. V gave up 7 bases and J gave up 2 bases, with 11 bases separating them. The CDR3, as DNA: TGCGCCAGCGAAGGGGGAAACACAGATACGCAGTATTTT. Translation: CASEGGNTDTQYF. Variable domain in full (rest from reference TRBV5-1 and TRBJ2-3): KAGVTQTPRYLIKTRGQQVTLSCSPISGHRSVSWYQQTPGQGLQFLFEYFSETQRNKGNFPGRFSGRQFSNSRSEMNVSTLELGDSALYLCASEGGNTDTQYFGPGTRLTVL.

This clonotype was counted only a few times. The chain recombines TRBV5-1 with TRBJ2-1; 8 positions match TRBD2. The CDR3 length is 15 residues. Per the germline V gene, CDR1 is SGHRS and CDR2 is YFSETQ. J gave up 7 bases and V 0 bases, and 6 bases lay outside the gene matches. CDR3 bases: TGCGCCAGCAGCTTGGGGACTCAGCGGGGGAATGAGCAGTTCTTC. Amino acids: CASSLGTQRGNEQFF.